Listed below are T cell receptor beta chains from one sample, sequenced in a study of T cells after yellow fever vaccination. MiXCR was run by TCRdb on the 5' RACE reads, yielding one entry per CDR3 protein. The repertoire has hundreds of thousands of distinct CDR3 sequences, about 12% of them found once; the top ten carry about 15%. The source was PBMCs, collected on the day of the yellow fever booster vaccination. Receptor source: a man under 40 who received the YFV17D yellow fever vaccine. Each CDR3 is given with its conserved first and last residue. A D gene is named only where the DNA matches it firmly. For some rows the clone size is stated as once, few or many, or as a class when expanded; others skip it.

>TRBJ2-1|TRBD2|.|TRBV4-3
TGCGCCAGCAGCCAACAAGAGGGCGGGGGTGAGCAGTTCTTC
CASSQQEGGGEQFF
>TRBJ2-2|.|few|TRBV25-1
TGTGCCAGCAGTGAGGGGGGAATCACCGGGGAGCTGTTTTTT
CASSEGGITGELFF
>TRBJ2-1|.|.|TRBV15
TGTGCCACCAGCAGAGATCTGAAGTTACCCAAGCAGTTCTTC
CATSRDLKLPKQFF
>TRBJ1-5|.|.|TRBV14
TGTGCCAGCAGCCAAGGAGGGGCGCAGCCCCAGCATTTT
CASSQGGAQPQHF
>TRBJ2-3|.|few|TRBV5-1
TGCGCCAGCAGCAACACGTTGGGCAGGTCCGATACGCAGTATTTT
CASSNTLGRSDTQYF
>TRBJ2-7|TRBD1|many|TRBV4-2
TGTGCCAGCAGCCAAGATCTAGGACAGGCTTACGAGCAGTACTTC
CASSQDLGQAYEQYF
>TRBJ1-1|.|few|TRBV5-4
TGTGCCAGCAGCTTGTTTGTCGGCACTGAAGCTTTCTTT
CASSLFVGTEAFF
>TRBJ2-2|.|many|TRBV6-2/TRBV6-3
TGTGCCAGCAGTCCCCTTCCCGGGGAGCTGTTTTTT
CASSPLPGELFF
>TRBJ2-5|TRBD1|.|TRBV15
TGTGCCACCAGCAGAGACCTAGGGGGACAGGGTGTTCGTGGGACCCAGTACTTC
CATSRDLGGQGVRGTQYF
>TRBJ1-6|.|.|TRBV10-3
TGTGCCATCAGTACAACCGATAATTCACCCCTCCACTTT
CAISTTDNSPLHF
>TRBJ2-3|.|.|TRBV6-1
TGTGCCAGCAGGCGGGACCTCACAGATACGCAGTATTTT
CASRRDLTDTQYF
>TRBJ1-6|TRBD1|few|TRBV7-9
TGTGCCAGCAGCTCTATGACAGGGGGAACGAATTCACCCCTCCACTTT
CASSSMTGGTNSPLHF
>TRBJ1-5|TRBD1|.|TRBV18
TGTGCCAGCTCACCCATCGACAGGGGTAATCAGCCCCAGCATTTT
CASSPIDRGNQPQHF
>TRBJ2-1|TRBD2|many|TRBV24-1
TGTGCCACCAGTGAGCAGACTAGCGGAGGGACCTACAATGAGCAGTTCTTC
CATSEQTSGGTYNEQFF
>TRBJ2-7|TRBD2|.|TRBV30
TGTGCCTGGAGCGGACTAGCTCAGTACGAGCAGTACTTC
CAWSGLAQYEQYF
>TRBJ2-7|.|.|TRBV9
TGTGCCAGCAGGGGCGGGCCCCGGGTCTACGAGCAGTACTTC
CASRGGPRVYEQYF
>TRBJ2-3|.|.|TRBV5-6
TGTGCCAGCAGCCCGGATGGAGTAACAGATACGCAGTATTTT
CASSPDGVTDTQYF
>TRBJ2-1|TRBD2|few|TRBV5-6
TGTGCCAGCAGCCTGAGCGGGACCCGCGATGAGCAGTTCTTC
CASSLSGTRDEQFF
>TRBJ1-4|.|.|TRBV5-5
TGTGCCAGCAGCGCGCCCTGGACTAATGAAAAACTGTTTTTT
CASSAPWTNEKLFF
>TRBJ1-1|.|few|TRBV7-2
TGTGCCAGCAGCTCAGGACAGTTCTCCTACACTGAAGCTTTCTTT
CASSSGQFSYTEAFF
>TRBJ2-1|TRBD1|few|TRBV13
TGTGCCAGCAGCCATCCGGGACAGGGGGATAATGAGCAGTTCTTC
CASSHPGQGDNEQFF
>TRBJ2-7|TRBD1|few|TRBV28
TGTGCCACTCGACAGGGGGCGTTCTACGAGCAGTACTTC
CATRQGAFYEQYF
>TRBJ1-6|.|.|TRBV5-4
TGTGCCAGCAGCCTTCGTGGAGGGTCGAATTCACCCCTCCACTTT
CASSLRGGSNSPLHF
>TRBJ2-5|TRBD2|.|TRBV7-2
TGTGCCAGCAGTTACCTAGCGGGAGGGATTCAAGAGACCCAGTACTTC
CASSYLAGGIQETQYF
>TRBJ2-7|TRBD2|few|TRBV7-2
TGTGCCAGCAGCGGGACTAGTTACTACGAGCAGTACTTC
CASSGTSYYEQYF
>TRBJ2-1|.|.|TRBV15
TGTGCCACCAGCGCCTTAGTGGGGCAGTTCTTC
CATSALVGQFF
>TRBJ2-7|.|.|TRBV6-5
TGTGCCAGCAGTTGCGGGCTGTCGGGAGATACCTACGAGCAGTACTTC
CASSCGLSGDTYEQYF
>TRBJ2-7|.|few|TRBV16
TGTGCCAGCACCCGGGACACCACGAACTACGAGCAGTACTTC
CASTRDTTNYEQYF
>TRBJ1-3|.|.|TRBV7-9
TGTGCCAGCAGACGGGCGATCTCTGGAAACACCATATATTTT
CASRRAISGNTIYF
>TRBJ2-1|.|.|TRBV24-1
TGTGCCACCAGTGATTCCCTCCTACATGAGCAGTTCTTC
CATSDSLLHEQFF
>TRBJ2-7|.|few|TRBV27
TGTGCCAGCAGTTTCAGTGGAGGCGCATATCGCTACGAGCAGTACTTC
CASSFSGGAYRYEQYF
>TRBJ2-1|.|few|TRBV20-1
TGCAGTGCCCAGTGGGATGAGCAGTTCTTC
CSAQWDEQFF
>TRBJ2-7|.|.|TRBV28
TGTGCCAGCAGTCCCACCCTTGGAACCTACGAGCAGTACTTC
CASSPTLGTYEQYF
>TRBJ1-1|.|many|TRBV9
TGTGCCAGCAGCGTAGGTCGGGAGAACACTGAAGCTTTCTTT
CASSVGRENTEAFF
>TRBJ2-6|TRBD2|few|TRBV27
TGTGCCAGCAGTTTAGAAGGTTGGACTAGCGGGCGAGGGGCCAACGTCCTGACTTTC
CASSLEGWTSGRGANVLTF
>TRBJ2-5|TRBD1|few|TRBV18
TGTGCCAGCTCACGACAGGGTACCAAAGAGACCCAGTACTTC
CASSRQGTKETQYF
>TRBJ2-1|TRBD2|few|TRBV7-9
TGTGCCAGCAGCTTAATGGCGGGGGCCTACAATGAGCAGTTCTTC
CASSLMAGAYNEQFF